This entry features one T cell receptor beta chain sequence. The sample belongs to a study of CD8 T cells in Susac syndrome. V was clipped by 3 bases and J by 13 bases, with 13 bases between them. This CDR3 is built from 12 residues. Per germline, CDR1 KGHDR and CDR2 SFDVKD. Sequencing of TCR beta covered CD8+ and CD4+ T cells obtained from blood. The CD8+ and CD4+ T cells were isolated magnetically using a negative isolation approach, whereas the TEMRA cells were enriched by FACS. Reverse transcription of roughly 0.5 to 1 ug RNA was performed with random hexamers. TCRdb itself ran the immunoSEQ multiplex PCR reads through MiXCR, one entry per CDR3 protein. The table records about 80,000 distinct CDR3 sequences, over 90% of them present only once.

This clonotype was sampled from a human donor in good health. Sequencing was performed on CD8+ T cells from PBMCs. The J gene is TRBJ2-3, the V gene TRBV24-1; a possible D gene is TRBD2 (6 bases). The CDR3 DNA sequence: TGTGCCACCAGTGATGGGACTGGTGGGGAGTATTTT. As protein: CATSDGTGGEYF.